This T cell receptor beta chain was sequenced during a study of CXCR3-negative and CXCR3-positive naive CD8 T cells. The TRB cDNA libraries were prepared by 5' RACE with UMI labels. After re-calling the 5' RACE reads, TCRdb lists one entry per CDR3 protein, DNA absent. The table lists roughly 86,000 distinct CDR3 sequences, with approximately 0.99% in the top ten. Germline V lookup: CDR1 MNHEY, CDR2 SVGEGT. The CDR3 is 17 amino acids. As regards this clonotype: What it binds is unknown.

Naive CD8+ T cells showed a CD45RO-CCR7+CD27+CD95- phenotype. Study-level results: The TRB CDR3s that CXCR3-positive naive cells carried were more hydrophobic than those of CXCR3-negative naive cells. In both naive subsets diversity was comparably high, whereas memory CD8+ cells showed much lower diversity. TRB CDR3 properties served as the basis for inferring TCR strength, and surface CD5 was comparable between naive subsets.

V is TRBV6-2 or TRBV6-3 and J is TRBJ2-1; TCRdb's D call of TRBD1 is untestable without DNA. The clonotype originates from a human donor in good health. Some clones in this sample may be carry-over from other donors' samples. Specimen: naive CXCR3- CD8+ T cells from blood. Subset meaning: CD45RO-CCR7+CD27+CD95- naive CD8+ T cells lacking CXCR3 (TNR3-). The chain's CDR3 is CASSYDLRTGGPNEQFF.